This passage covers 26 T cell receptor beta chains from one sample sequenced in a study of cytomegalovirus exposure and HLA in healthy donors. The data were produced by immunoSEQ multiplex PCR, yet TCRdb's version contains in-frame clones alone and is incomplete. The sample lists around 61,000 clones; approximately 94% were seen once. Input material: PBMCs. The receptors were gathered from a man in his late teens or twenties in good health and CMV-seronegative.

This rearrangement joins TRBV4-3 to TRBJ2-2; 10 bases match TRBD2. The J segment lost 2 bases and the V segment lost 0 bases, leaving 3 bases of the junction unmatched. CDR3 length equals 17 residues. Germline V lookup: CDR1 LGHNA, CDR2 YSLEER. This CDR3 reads CASSQDPSGSNTGELFF. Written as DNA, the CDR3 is TGCGCCAGCAGCCAAGATCCTAGCGGGAGTAACACCGGGGAGCTGTTTTTT.

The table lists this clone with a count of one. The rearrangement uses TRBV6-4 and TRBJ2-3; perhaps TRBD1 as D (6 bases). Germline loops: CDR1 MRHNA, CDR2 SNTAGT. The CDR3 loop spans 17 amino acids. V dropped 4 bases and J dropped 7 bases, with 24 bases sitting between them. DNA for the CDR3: TGTGCCAGCAGTGTTCCGGCTAGCAAGGGGGACGGAAATACGCAGTATTTT. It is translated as CASSVPASKGDGNTQYF.

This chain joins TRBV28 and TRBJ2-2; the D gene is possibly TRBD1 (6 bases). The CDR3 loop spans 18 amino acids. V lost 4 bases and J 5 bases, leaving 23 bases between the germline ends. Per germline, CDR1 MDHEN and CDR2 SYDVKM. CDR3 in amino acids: CASSSLGAYRKVTGELFF. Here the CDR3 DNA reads TGTGCCAGCAGTTCCCTGGGGGCCTACAGGAAAGTGACCGGGGAGCTGTTTTTT.

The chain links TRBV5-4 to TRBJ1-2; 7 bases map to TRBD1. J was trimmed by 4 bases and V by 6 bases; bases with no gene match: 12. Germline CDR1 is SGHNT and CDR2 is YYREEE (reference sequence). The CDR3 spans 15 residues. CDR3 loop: CASTLGQGVSYGYTF. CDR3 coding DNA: TGTGCCAGCACCCTCGGTCAGGGGGTGAGCTATGGCTACACCTTC.

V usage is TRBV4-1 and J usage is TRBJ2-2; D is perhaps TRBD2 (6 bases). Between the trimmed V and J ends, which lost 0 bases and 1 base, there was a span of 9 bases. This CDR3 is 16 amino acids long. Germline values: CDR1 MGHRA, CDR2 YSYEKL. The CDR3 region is CASSQEDYQNTGELFF. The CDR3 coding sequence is TGCGCCAGCAGCCAAGAGGACTATCAGAACACCGGGGAGCTGTTTTTT.

CDR3 bases: TGTGCCAGCAGTTTCTCACAGGGGTCCTACGAGCAGTACTTC. It translates to CASSFSQGSYEQYF. V gene TRBV27 combines with J gene TRBJ2-7; 7 positions match TRBD1. This CDR3 spans 14 amino acids. Germline loops: CDR1 MNHEY, CDR2 SMNVEV (reference sequence). V gave up 3 bases and J gave up 1 base; unmatched junction bases: 3.

The CDR3 loop reads CASSLEASGRFADTQYF. CDR3 in DNA: TGTGCCAGCAGCTTAGAGGCTAGCGGGAGATTCGCAGATACGCAGTATTTT. The gene calls are TRBV7-8 and TRBJ2-3, with 10 bases matching TRBD2. The CDR3 consists of 17 residues. Germline V CDR1 and CDR2: SGHVS, FQNEAQ. With 1 base clipped from V and 4 bases from J, the junction kept 8 bases outside the gene matches.

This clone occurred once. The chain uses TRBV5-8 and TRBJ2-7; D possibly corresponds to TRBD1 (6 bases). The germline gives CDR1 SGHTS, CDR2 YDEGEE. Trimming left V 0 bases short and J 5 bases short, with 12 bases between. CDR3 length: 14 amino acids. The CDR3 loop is CASSLDYRVNEQYF. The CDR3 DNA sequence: TGTGCCAGCAGCTTGGATTACAGGGTTAACGAGCAGTACTTC.

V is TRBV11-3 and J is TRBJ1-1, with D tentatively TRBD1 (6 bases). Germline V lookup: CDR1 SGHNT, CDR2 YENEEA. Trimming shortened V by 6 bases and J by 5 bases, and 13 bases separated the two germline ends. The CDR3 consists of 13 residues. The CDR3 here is CASSSQGRTEAFF. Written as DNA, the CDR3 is TGTGCCAGCAGTTCCCAGGGGCGGACTGAAGCTTTCTTT.

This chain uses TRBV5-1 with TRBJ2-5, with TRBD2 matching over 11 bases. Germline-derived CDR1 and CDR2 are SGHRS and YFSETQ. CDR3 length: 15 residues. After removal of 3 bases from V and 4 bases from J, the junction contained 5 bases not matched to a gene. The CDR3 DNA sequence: TGCGCCAGCAGCTCCGGCCTAGCGGGAGGAGAGACCCAGTACTTC. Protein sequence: CASSSGLAGGETQYF. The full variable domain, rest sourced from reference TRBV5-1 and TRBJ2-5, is KAGVTQTPRYLIKTRGQQVTLSCSPISGHRSVSWYQQTPGQGLQFLFEYFSETQRNKGNFPGRFSGRQFSNSRSEMNVSTLELGDSALYLCASSSGLAGGETQYFGPGTRLLVL.

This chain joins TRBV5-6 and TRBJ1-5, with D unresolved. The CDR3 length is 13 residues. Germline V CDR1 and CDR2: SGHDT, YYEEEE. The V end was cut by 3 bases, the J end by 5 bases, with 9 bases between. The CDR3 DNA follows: TGTGCCAGCAGCTCAGCGAGGGATCAGCCCCAGCATTTT. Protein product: CASSSARDQPQHF.

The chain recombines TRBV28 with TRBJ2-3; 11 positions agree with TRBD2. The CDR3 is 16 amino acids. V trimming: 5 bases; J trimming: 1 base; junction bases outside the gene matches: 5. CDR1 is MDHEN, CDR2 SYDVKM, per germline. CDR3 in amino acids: CASSAPTSGGTDTQYF. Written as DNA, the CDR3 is TGTGCCAGCAGTGCACCGACTAGCGGGGGCACAGATACGCAGTATTTT.

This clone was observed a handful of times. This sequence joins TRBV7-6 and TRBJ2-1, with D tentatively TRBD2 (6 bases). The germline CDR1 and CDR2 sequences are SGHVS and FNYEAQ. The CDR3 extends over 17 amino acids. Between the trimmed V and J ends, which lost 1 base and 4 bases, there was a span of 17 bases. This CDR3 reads CASSLEAGTGSYNEQFF. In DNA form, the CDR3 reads TGTGCCAGCAGCTTAGAGGCGGGAACAGGTAGTTACAATGAGCAGTTCTTC.

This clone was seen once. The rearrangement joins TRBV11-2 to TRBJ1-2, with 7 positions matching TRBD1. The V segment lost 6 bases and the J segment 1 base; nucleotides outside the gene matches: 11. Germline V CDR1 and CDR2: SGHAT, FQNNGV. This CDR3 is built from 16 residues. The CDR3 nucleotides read TGTGCCAGCAGATATCTACGGGACAGAAGTAACTATGGCTACACCTTC. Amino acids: CASRYLRDRSNYGYTF.

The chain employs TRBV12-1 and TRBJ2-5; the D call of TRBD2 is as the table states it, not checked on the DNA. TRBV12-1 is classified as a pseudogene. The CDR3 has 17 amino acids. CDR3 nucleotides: TGTGCCAGGGCTCGGTTGGGGCTAGCGGGAGCCCAAGAGACCCAGTACTTC. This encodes CARARLGLAGAQETQYF.

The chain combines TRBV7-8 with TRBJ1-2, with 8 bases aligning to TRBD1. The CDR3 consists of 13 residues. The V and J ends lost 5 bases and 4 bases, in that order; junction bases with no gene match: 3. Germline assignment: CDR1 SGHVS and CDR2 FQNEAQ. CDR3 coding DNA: TGTGCCAGCAGCGAGACAGGGGTCTATGGCTACACCTTC. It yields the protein CASSETGVYGYTF.

CDR3 DNA sequence: TGTGCCACCACAGGGTCGGGTTACGAGCAGTACTTC. It translates to CATTGSGYEQYF. The rearrangement links TRBV28 to TRBJ2-7; D is perhaps TRBD1 (6 bases). This CDR3 has 12 amino acids. V was shortened by 10 bases and J by 4 bases, with 14 bases between the two germline ends. Germline-derived CDR1 and CDR2 are MDHEN and SYDVKM.

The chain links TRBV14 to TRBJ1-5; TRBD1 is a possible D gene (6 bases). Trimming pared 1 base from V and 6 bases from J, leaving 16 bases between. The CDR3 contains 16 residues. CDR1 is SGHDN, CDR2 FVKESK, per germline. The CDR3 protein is CASSQVVWGGGQPQHF. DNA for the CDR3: TGTGCCAGCAGCCAAGTAGTCTGGGGAGGGGGTCAGCCCCAGCATTTT.

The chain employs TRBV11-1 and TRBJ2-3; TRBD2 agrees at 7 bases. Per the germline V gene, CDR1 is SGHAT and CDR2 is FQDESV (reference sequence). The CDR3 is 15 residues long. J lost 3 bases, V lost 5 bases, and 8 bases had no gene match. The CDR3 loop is CASSDLSGNTDTQYF. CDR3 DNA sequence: TGTGCCAGCAGCGACCTCAGCGGGAATACAGATACGCAGTATTTT.

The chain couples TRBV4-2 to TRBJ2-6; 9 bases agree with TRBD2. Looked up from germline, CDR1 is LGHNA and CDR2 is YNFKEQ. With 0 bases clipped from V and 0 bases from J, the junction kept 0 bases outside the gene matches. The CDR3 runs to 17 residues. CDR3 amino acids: CASSQEAGGSGANVLTF. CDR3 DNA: TGTGCCAGCAGCCAAGAAGCGGGGGGCTCTGGGGCCAACGTCCTGACTTTC.

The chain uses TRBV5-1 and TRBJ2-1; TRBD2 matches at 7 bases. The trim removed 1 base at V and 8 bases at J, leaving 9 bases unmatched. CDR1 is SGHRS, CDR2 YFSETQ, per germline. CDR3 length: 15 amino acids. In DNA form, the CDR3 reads TGCGCCAGCAGCTTGTACGGCGGGAGTAAGGATGAGCAGTTCTTC. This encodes CASSLYGGSKDEQFF.

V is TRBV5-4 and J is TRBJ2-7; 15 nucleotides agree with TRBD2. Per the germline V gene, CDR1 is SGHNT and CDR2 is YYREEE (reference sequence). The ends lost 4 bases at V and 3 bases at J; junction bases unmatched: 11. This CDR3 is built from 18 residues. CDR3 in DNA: TGTGCCAGCAGCAACTATCGTAGGACTAGCGGGAGGGACTACGAGCAGTACTTC. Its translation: CASSNYRRTSGRDYEQYF.

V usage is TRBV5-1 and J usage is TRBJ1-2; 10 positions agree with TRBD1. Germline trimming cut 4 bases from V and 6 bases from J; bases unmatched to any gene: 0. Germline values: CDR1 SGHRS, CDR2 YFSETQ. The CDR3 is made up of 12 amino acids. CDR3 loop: CASSDRGHGYTF. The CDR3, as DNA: TGCGCCAGCAGCGACAGGGGGCATGGCTACACCTTC.

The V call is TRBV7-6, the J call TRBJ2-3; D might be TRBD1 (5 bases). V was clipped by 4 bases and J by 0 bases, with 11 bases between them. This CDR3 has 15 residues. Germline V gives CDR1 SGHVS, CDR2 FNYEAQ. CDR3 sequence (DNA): TGTGCCAGCAGCTCCACGACAGTTAGCACAGATACGCAGTATTTT. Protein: CASSSTTVSTDTQYF.

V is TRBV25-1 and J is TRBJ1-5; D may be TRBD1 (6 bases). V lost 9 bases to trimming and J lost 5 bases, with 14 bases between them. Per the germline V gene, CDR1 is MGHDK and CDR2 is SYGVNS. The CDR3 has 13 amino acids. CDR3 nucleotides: TGTGCCAGTACTACAGGGTGGGATCAGCCCCAGCATTTT. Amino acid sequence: CASTTGWDQPQHF.

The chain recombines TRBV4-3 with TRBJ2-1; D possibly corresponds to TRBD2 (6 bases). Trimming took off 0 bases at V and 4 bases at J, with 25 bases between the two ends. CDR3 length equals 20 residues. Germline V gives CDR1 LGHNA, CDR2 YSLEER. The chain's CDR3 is CASSQDPISRLAPGYNEQFF. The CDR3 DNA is TGCGCCAGCAGCCAAGATCCCATCTCGCGGCTAGCGCCGGGGTACAATGAGCAGTTCTTC.